This T cell receptor beta chain was captured in a study of cytotoxic CD8 clonotypes in ibrutinib-treated CLL (TCRdb year 2021). Background on the whole study: The cohort was composed of about a dozen relapsed/refractory and roughly 15 treatment-naive patients; IGHV unmutated status was identified in some 17 patients. Longitudinal samples were available for about 30% of the roughly 86 trial participants. Patients were still on ibrutinib when every remission and progressive disease sample was collected. Response samples were taken after a median of approximately a year on treatment, ranging from roughly 6 to 36 months. Responses were partial in around 25 patients and complete in 2; after median about 5.5 years follow-up, roughly 15 stayed in remission and roughly twelve progressed. An average of about 260,000 productive templates and 94,082 productive rearrangements was obtained per sample. Cryopreserved peripheral blood mononuclear cells were obtained prior to treatment, at the time of response, and at either disease progression or sustained remission.

CDR1 and CDR2, looked up from the germline V gene (reference sequence), are GTSNPN and SVGIG. The CDR3 runs 14 residues from the cysteine to the phenylalanine. Only the CDR3 part of the read is kept: 42 bases, read in frame from the first base. The V end loses 3 bases and the J end loses 6 bases, and a stretch of 14 bases separates them. General conclusions and limits of the study: Public clonotypes were rare and either shrank or stayed stable during treatment, and the rise in clonality at ibrutinib response reflected expansion of private clonotypes. Baseline clonality was found to be higher than that of age-matched healthy donors and was strongly correlated with circulating CD8+ T-cell counts. Lymph node repertoires were not examined, and the timing of sampling was not matched between patients in sustained remission and those whose disease progressed. Clonality increased at ibrutinib response, stayed stable in sustained remission, and fell back toward baseline at progression.

On a MiSeq, deep resolution sequencing aimed for a depth between 1 in 1 million and 1 in 200,000 T cells, with each clonotype covered 10x on average. TCR beta libraries were generated with the immunoSEQ hsTCRB Kit. In the source study's methods: Data were analyzed with ImmunoSEQ Data Assistant and ImmunoSEQ Analyzer, with V, D and J genes assigned per IMGT definitions. Clonality was computed as one minus normalized Shannon entropy of productive rearrangement frequencies, ranging from 0 to 1. Only overrepresented clonotypes making up at least 0.05% of each patient's repertoire were included in the public clonotype analysis. Thirteen repertoires from age-matched healthy donors, obtained from immuneACCESS, served as clonality controls. TCRdb took this table from immuneACCESS and kept in-frame rearrangements with V and J called. Such tables lack part of the clones; where checked against another copy, unresolved V genes explain under half of the gap, and the rest is unexplained. That table is the source of V, J and clone size, and D and trimming were worked out from the DNA. The sample has around 250,000 clones on record, roughly 70% of them singletons. 15% of the sample rests with the top ten.

The time point label, as the study defines it: roughly 2 years on ibrutinib. For TCR beta library preparation, roughly 2 micrograms of genomic DNA were extracted from the cryopreserved PBMCs. Longitudinal blood samples from CLL patients receiving ibrutinib monotherapy were subjected to high-throughput TCR beta sequencing. The patients took part in an open-label, single-center phase 2 trial of ibrutinib monotherapy. Remarks on this clone: Its antigen is currently not known. No base-level quality is on record; no much larger clone is a single base apart.

The specimen was PBMCs, collected after 24 months of ibrutinib treatment. The source of this sequence is a human donor with chronic lymphocytic leukemia. The chain is made from TRBV30 and TRBJ2-2; the D gene is perhaps TRBD2, on 5 matching bases. Here the CDR3 is given as CAWRVGEGPGELFF. The nucleotide sequence is TGTGCCTGGAGGGTGGGAGAAGGGCCCGGGGAGCTGTTTTTT.